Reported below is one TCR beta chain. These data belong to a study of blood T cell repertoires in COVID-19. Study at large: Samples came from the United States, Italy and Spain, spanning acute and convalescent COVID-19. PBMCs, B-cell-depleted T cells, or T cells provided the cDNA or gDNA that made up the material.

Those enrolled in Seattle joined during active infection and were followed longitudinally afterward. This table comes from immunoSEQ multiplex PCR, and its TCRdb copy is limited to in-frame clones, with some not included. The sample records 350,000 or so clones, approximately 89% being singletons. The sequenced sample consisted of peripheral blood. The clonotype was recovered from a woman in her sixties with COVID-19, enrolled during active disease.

CDR3 region: CASSPTPLNTEAFF. The CDR3 nucleotides are TGTGCCAGCAGTCCTACTCCCTTGAACACTGAAGCTTTCTTT. The chain joins TRBV7-9 to TRBJ1-1; D is uncertain. The V end was cut by 6 bases, the J end by 0 bases, with 11 bases between. CDR3 length: 14 amino acids. Germline V lookup: CDR1 SEHNR, CDR2 FQNEAQ (reference sequence).